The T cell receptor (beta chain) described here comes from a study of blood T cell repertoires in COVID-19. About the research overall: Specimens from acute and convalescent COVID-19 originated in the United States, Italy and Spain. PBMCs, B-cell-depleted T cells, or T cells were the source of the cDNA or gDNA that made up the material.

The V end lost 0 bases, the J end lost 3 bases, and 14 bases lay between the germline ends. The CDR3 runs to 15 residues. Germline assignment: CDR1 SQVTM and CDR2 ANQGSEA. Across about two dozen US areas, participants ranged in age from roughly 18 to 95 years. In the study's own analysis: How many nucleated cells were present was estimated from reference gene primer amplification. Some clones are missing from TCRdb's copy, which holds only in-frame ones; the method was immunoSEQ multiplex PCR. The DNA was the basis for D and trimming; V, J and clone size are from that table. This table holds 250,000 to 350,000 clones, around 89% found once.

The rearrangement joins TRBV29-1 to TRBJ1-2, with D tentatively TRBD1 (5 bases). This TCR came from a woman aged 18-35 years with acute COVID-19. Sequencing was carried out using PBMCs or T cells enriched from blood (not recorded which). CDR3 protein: CSVEEWSLGHYGYTF. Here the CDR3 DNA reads TGCAGCGTTGAAGAGTGGAGCCTGGGGCACTATGGCTACACCTTC.